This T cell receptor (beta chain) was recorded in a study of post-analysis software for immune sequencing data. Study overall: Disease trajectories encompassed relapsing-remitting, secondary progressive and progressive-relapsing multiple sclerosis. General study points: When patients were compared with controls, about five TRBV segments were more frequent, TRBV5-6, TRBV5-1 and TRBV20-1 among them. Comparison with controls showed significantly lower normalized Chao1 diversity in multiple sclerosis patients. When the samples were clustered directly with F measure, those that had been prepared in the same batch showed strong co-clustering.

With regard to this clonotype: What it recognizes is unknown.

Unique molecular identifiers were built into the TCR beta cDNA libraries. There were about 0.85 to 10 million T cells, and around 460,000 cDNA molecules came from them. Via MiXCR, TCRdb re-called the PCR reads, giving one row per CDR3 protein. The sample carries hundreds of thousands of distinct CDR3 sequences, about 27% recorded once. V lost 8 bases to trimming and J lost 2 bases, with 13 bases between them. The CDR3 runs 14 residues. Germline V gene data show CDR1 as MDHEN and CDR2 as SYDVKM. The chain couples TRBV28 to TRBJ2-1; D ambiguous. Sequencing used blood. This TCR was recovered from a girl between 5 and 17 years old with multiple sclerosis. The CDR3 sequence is CASRPKGAYNEQFF. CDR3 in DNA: TGTGCCAGCCGCCCGAAGGGTGCCTACAATGAGCAGTTCTTC.